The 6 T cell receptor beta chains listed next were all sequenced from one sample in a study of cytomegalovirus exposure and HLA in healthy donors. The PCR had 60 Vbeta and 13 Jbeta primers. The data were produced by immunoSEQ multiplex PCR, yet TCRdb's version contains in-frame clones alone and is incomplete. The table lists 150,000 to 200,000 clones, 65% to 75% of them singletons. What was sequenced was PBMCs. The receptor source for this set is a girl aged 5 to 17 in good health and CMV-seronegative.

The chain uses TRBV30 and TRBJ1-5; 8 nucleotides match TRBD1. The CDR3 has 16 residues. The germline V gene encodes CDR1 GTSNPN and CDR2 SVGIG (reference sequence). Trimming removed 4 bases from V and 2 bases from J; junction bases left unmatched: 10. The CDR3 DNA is TGTGCCTGGACCACAGGACAGGGAGGCGGCAATCAGCCCCAGCATTTT. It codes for CAWTTGQGGGNQPQHF. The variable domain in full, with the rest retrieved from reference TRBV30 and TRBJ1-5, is SQTIHQWPATLVQPVGSPLSLECTVEGTSNPNLYWYRQAAGRGLQLLFYSVGIGQISSEVPQNLSASRPQDRQFILSSKKLLLSDSGFYLCAWTTGQGGGNQPQHFGDGTRLSIL.

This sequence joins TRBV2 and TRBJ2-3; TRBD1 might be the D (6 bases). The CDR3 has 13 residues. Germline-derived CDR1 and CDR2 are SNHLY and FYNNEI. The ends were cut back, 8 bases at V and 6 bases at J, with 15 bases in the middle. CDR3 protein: CASSAGALDTQYF. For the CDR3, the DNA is TGTGCCAGCTCGGCAGGGGCCCTGGATACGCAGTATTTT.

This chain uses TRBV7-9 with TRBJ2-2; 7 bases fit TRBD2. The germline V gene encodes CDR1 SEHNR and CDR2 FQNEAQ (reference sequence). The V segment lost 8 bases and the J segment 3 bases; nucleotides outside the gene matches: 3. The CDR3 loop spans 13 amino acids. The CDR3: CASGGDHTGELFF. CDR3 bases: TGTGCCAGCGGGGGGGACCACACCGGGGAGCTGTTTTTT.

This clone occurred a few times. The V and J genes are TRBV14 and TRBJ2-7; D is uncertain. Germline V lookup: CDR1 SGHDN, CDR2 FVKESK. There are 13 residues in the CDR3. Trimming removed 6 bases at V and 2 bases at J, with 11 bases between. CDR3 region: CASRSTSTYEQYF. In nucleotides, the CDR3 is TGTGCCAGCAGGTCGACTTCCACCTACGAGCAGTACTTC.

The CDR3 is CASSSNRFSTDTQYF. The CDR3 nucleotides are TGTGCCAGCAGCTCAAACAGGTTCTCCACAGATACGCAGTATTTT. The V gene is TRBV7-2, the J gene TRBJ2-3, with a possible D match to TRBD1 (5 bases). V lost 4 bases to trimming and J lost 2 bases, with 13 bases between them. The CDR3 runs to 15 residues. Germline-derived CDR1 and CDR2 are SGHTA and FQGNSA. Full variable domain (remainder filled in from reference TRBV7-2 and TRBJ2-3): GAGVSQSPSNKVTEKGKDVELRCDPISGHTALYWYRQSLGQGLEFLIYFQGNSAPDKSGLPSDRFSAERTGGSVSTLTIQRTQQEDSAVYLCASSSNRFSTDTQYFGPGTRLTVL.

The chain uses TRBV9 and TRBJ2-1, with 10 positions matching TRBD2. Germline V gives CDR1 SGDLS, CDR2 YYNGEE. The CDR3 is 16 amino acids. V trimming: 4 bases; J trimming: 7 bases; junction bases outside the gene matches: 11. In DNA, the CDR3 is TGTGCCAGCAGCCCCCAAGCGGGGGGGAATGTGAATGAGCAGTTCTTC. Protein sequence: CASSPQAGGNVNEQFF.